The text below deals with one T cell receptor (beta chain). The V and J ends lost 5 bases and 7 bases respectively, with 9 bases between them. The CDR3 is 12 amino acids. CDR1 and CDR2 from the germline V gene are MNHNS and SASEGT. Through a sample-barcoded 5' primer and a J-beta primer mix, a second PCR was run for 7 to 11 cycles. TCRdb re-derived calls from the 5' RACE reads in MiXCR, one entry per CDR3 protein. The sample contains 1,100,000 or so distinct CDR3 sequences, 40% to 55% of which appear only once. This specimen belongs to a study of blood T cells in healthy people across ages. The source material was blood. The chain combines TRBV6-1 with TRBJ2-1; unclear D gene. This TCR was recovered from a woman aged 55-69 years in good health. The DNA of the CDR3 is TGTGCCAGCAGTCGCATTTGGAATGAGCAGTTCTTC. Translated: CASSRIWNEQFF.